This passage covers 24 T cell receptor beta chains from one sample sequenced in a study of blood T cells in healthy people across ages. The authors ran a second PCR of 7 to 11 cycles using a sample-barcoded 5' primer and a J-beta primer mix. TCRdb analysed the 5' RACE reads with MiXCR anew, one entry per CDR3 protein. The sample lists hundreds of thousands of distinct CDR3 sequences; more than 20% were seen once. The data were also submitted as part of a second study, on T cells of mothers and their children.

Sequencing was carried out using blood. The source is a boy younger than 18 in good health.

The V and J genes are TRBV20-1 and TRBJ2-3; possibly TRBD1 for D (5 bases). Trimming removed 3 bases from V and 4 bases from J, with 11 bases in between. CDR3 length: 13 amino acids. CDR1 is DFQATT, CDR2 SNEGSKA, per germline (reference sequence). The CDR3 sequence: CSARLLGADTQYF. The CDR3 region has the DNA TGCAGTGCTAGGCTCTTAGGGGCAGATACGCAGTATTTT.

The V call is TRBV25-1, the J call TRBJ2-4, with D possibly matching TRBD2 (5 bases). Germline V gene sequence: CDR1 MGHDK, CDR2 SYGVNS. Trimming stripped 4 bases from V and 7 bases from J, with 17 bases between. The CDR3 is 15 residues long. The CDR3 reads CASSVTGIGVNIQYF. The CDR3 coding sequence is TGTGCCAGCAGTGTTACCGGGATCGGGGTGAACATTCAGTACTTC.

The V and J genes are TRBV7-3 and TRBJ2-5; 9 bases fit TRBD2. Per germline, CDR1 SGHTA and CDR2 FQGTGA. The V segment lost 3 bases and the J segment 1 base; nucleotides outside the gene matches: 6. The CDR3 contains 16 residues. The CDR3 spells CASSFQAGGPQETQYF. DNA for the CDR3: TGTGCCAGCAGCTTCCAAGCGGGGGGACCCCAAGAGACCCAGTACTTC.

The chain combines TRBV12-3 or TRBV12-4 with TRBJ2-5; weak D call: TRBD1 (6 bases). The tail of the sequence fits TRBJ2-1 better, so the J call may be wrong. This CDR3 region has 15 residues. This CDR3 is CASRSKGTLGNEQFF. The CDR3 bases are TGTGCCAGCAGGTCCAAGGGGACACTCGGTAATGAGCAGTTCTTC.

The rearrangement links TRBV28 to TRBJ2-5; TRBD2 agrees at 13 bases. This CDR3 contains 16 residues. The J segment lost 3 bases and the V segment lost 3 bases, leaving 4 bases of the junction unmatched. Germline V CDR1 and CDR2: MDHEN, SYDVKM. CDR3 in DNA: TGTGCCAGCAGTTTTCGACTAGCGGGGGGCGAAGAGACCCAGTACTTC. Translating gives CASSFRLAGGEETQYF.

The CDR3 spells CASSLAPLAGGNEQFF. As DNA, the CDR3 is TGCGCCAGCAGCCTCGCCCCACTAGCGGGAGGGAATGAGCAGTTCTTC. The chain has TRBV4-3 and TRBJ2-1; 13 bases line up with TRBD2. Germline CDR1 and CDR2: LGHNA and YSLEER. The CDR3 is 16 amino acids. J lost 7 bases, V lost 4 bases, and 7 bases had no gene match.

A few counts support this clonotype. The gene calls are TRBV7-9 and TRBJ2-7; 8 positions agree with TRBD1. V was clipped by 5 bases and J by 7 bases; unmatched bases: 16. Germline V gene data show CDR1 as SEHNR and CDR2 as FQNEAQ (reference sequence). The CDR3 has 16 residues. CDR3 loop: CASSNGQGVPQGEQYF. The CDR3 DNA is TGTGCCAGCAGCAACGGACAGGGCGTTCCCCAGGGGGAGCAGTACTTC.

This clonotype was seen repeatedly, ten times or more. The chain couples TRBV12-3 or TRBV12-4 to TRBJ1-4, with TRBD1 matching over 12 bases. This CDR3 comprises 15 residues. The trim removed 2 bases at V and 7 bases at J, leaving 2 bases unmatched. CDR3 nucleotides: TGTGCCAGCAGTTTATGGGACAGGGGGCGTGAAAAACTGTTTTTT. This gives the protein CASSLWDRGREKLFF.

The chain has TRBV6-5 and TRBJ1-6; a possible D gene is TRBD1 (6 bases). CDR1 and CDR2 from the germline V gene are MNHEY and SVGAGI. The CDR3 length is 17 residues. The V and J ends lost 2 bases and 11 bases respectively, with 22 bases between them. The DNA of the CDR3 is TGTGCCAGCAGTTACCGGGACACCGGATTCACCAATCCACCCCTCCACTTT. Translation gives CASSYRDTGFTNPPLHF.

This clonotype was seen only a few times. This chain links TRBV10-2 with TRBJ2-5; D gene uncertain. V lost 6 bases and J lost 0, with 14 bases in between. CDR3 length: 15 residues. Germline CDR1 WSHSY, CDR2 SAAADI. CDR3 region: CASRPGRIYQETQYF. CDR3 sequence (DNA): TGCGCCAGCAGACCAGGACGGATTTACCAAGAGACCCAGTACTTC.

This clonotype was seen only a few times. V usage is TRBV5-1 and J usage is TRBJ1-5; tentative D call: TRBD1 (5 bases). This CDR3 region has 15 residues. CDR1 SGHRS and CDR2 YFSETQ come from the germline V gene. The V and J ends lost 4 bases and 3 bases respectively, with 14 bases between them. The CDR3 spells CASSPTPGPNQPQHF. As DNA, the CDR3 is TGCGCCAGCAGCCCCACTCCGGGACCCAATCAGCCCCAGCATTTT.

This clonotype was observed a handful of times. In this CDR3 the conserved last residue, phenylalanine or tryptophan, is missing, so a read error is likely. V and J are TRBV18 and TRBJ1-6; perhaps TRBD1 as D (6 bases). Germline CDR1 and CDR2: KGHSH and LQKENI. CDR3 size: 13 residues. V gave up 2 bases and J gave up 7 bases, with 6 bases separating them. Here the CDR3 reads CASSPDRNSPLHL. CDR3 DNA: TGTGCCAGCTCACCAGACAGGAATTCACCCCTCCACCTT.

CDR3 loop: CASSSASGSTYEQYF. The CDR3 DNA reads as TGTGCCAGCAGCTCAGCTAGCGGGAGCACCTACGAGCAGTACTTC. This chain connects TRBV7-2 to TRBJ2-7; 10 positions agree with TRBD2. Per the germline V gene, CDR1 is SGHTA and CDR2 is FQGNSA. V lost 4 bases and J lost 2; bases outside the gene matches: 5. The CDR3 runs 15 residues.

The chain couples TRBV2 to TRBJ1-1; D is undetermined. Germline V gene data show CDR1 as SNHLY and CDR2 as FYNNEI. Trimming took 8 bases from V and 4 from J, leaving 17 bases between them. This CDR3 region has 14 residues. The CDR3 sequence is CASGAEKMSTEAFF. In DNA form, the CDR3 reads TGTGCCAGCGGCGCCGAAAAGATGAGCACTGAAGCTTTCTTT.

This clonotype has just a few counts. This chain's CDR3 is CASKIGDRANYGYTF. CDR3 in DNA: TGTGCCAGCAAAATAGGGGACAGGGCCAACTATGGCTACACCTTC. The chain carries TRBV27 and TRBJ1-2, with 9 bases matching TRBD1. The germline CDR1 and CDR2 sequences are MNHEY and SMNVEV (reference sequence). V lost 7 bases to trimming and J lost 2 bases; unmatched junction nucleotides: 8. The CDR3 sequence is 15 residues long.

This clonotype was found many times. The V gene is TRBV6-5, the J gene TRBJ2-1; 8 nucleotides line up with TRBD1. CDR1 and CDR2 from the germline V gene are MNHEY and SVGAGI. Germline trimming cut 3 bases from V and 3 bases from J; bases unmatched to any gene: 4. This CDR3 has 15 residues. CDR3 loop: CASSYDRGFYNEQFF. CDR3 coding DNA: TGTGCCAGCAGTTATGACAGGGGCTTCTACAATGAGCAGTTCTTC.

This clonotype was recorded many times. V usage is TRBV7-9 and J usage is TRBJ2-4; D remains ambiguous. The ends were cut back, 1 base at V and 1 base at J, with 20 bases in the middle. CDR3 size: 19 residues. The germline V gene has CDR1 SEHNR and CDR2 FQNEAQ (reference sequence). The CDR3 region is CASSLVVPGLFRAKNIQYF. In DNA form, the CDR3 reads TGTGCCAGCAGCTTAGTAGTCCCTGGGCTGTTTCGTGCCAAAAACATTCAGTACTTC.

This clonotype was observed many times. The V call is TRBV27, the J call TRBJ2-1; 8 bases map to TRBD2. The CDR3 has 19 amino acids. The V and J ends lost 5 bases and 3 bases, in that order; junction bases with no gene match: 18. Germline CDR1 reads MNHEY; CDR2 reads SMNVEV (reference sequence). CDR3 nucleotide sequence: TGTGCCAGCAGTAGAGCACCGGGACTAGAAGCGATTCTCTACAATGAGCAGTTCTTC. It codes for CASSRAPGLEAILYNEQFF.

V gene TRBV20-1 combines with J gene TRBJ1-2, with D possibly TRBD1 on 6 matching bases. Trimming pared 5 bases from V and 4 bases from J, leaving 14 bases between. The V gene's germline CDR1 is DFQATT and CDR2 SNEGSKA (reference sequence). This CDR3 has 13 amino acids. The CDR3 reads CSAFRRDTYGYTF. The CDR3 region has the DNA TGCAGTGCTTTTCGTCGGGACACCTATGGCTACACCTTC.

This clonotype was detected a few times. In nucleotides, the CDR3 is TGCAGTGCTAGCCGACCCGAGGGTGAAGCTTTCTTT. Translated, it gives CSASRPEGEAFF. The V gene is TRBV20-1, the J gene TRBJ1-1, with D unclear. CDR3 length: 12 residues. Germline CDR1 and CDR2: DFQATT and SNEGSKA (reference sequence). V was shortened by 3 bases and J by 7 bases, with 12 bases between the two germline ends.

This chain joins TRBV7-9 and TRBJ1-3; no reliable D call. The germline CDR1 and CDR2 sequences are SEHNR and FQNEAQ (reference sequence). The CDR3 length is 13 residues. The V gene lost 0 bases and the J gene lost 2 bases, with 2 bases spanning the gap. This CDR3 is CASSLATGNTIYF. The CDR3 DNA follows: TGTGCCAGCAGCTTAGCTACTGGAAACACCATATATTTT.

This clonotype has more than one count but fewer than ten. The chain is built from TRBV29-1 and TRBJ2-7; a weak D match, TRBD1 (5 bases). This CDR3 comprises 11 residues. V was pared by 4 bases and J by 3 bases, with 7 bases between. Germline loops: CDR1 SQVTM, CDR2 ANQGSEA. CDR3 nucleotide sequence: TGCAGCGTTGTCGGACACTACGAGCAGTACTTC. Amino acid sequence: CSVVGHYEQYF.

The chain joins TRBV20-1 to TRBJ2-7; TRBD1 might be the D (6 bases). Germline values: CDR1 DFQATT, CDR2 SNEGSKA (reference sequence). CDR3 length equals 12 residues. CDR3 bases: TGCAGATACGGACAGCCGGACTACGAGCAGTACTTC. This encodes CRYGQPDYEQYF.

This chain's CDR3 is CASSLPGKNTGELFF. CDR3 bases: TGTGCCAGCAGCTTACCGGGAAAGAACACCGGGGAGCTGTTTTTT. The rearrangement joins TRBV7-6 to TRBJ2-2; a possible D gene is TRBD2 (5 bases). The germline V and J ends were trimmed by 2 bases and 1 base, with 8 bases remaining between them. The length of the CDR3 is 15 residues. CDR1 is SGHVS, CDR2 FNYEAQ, per germline.